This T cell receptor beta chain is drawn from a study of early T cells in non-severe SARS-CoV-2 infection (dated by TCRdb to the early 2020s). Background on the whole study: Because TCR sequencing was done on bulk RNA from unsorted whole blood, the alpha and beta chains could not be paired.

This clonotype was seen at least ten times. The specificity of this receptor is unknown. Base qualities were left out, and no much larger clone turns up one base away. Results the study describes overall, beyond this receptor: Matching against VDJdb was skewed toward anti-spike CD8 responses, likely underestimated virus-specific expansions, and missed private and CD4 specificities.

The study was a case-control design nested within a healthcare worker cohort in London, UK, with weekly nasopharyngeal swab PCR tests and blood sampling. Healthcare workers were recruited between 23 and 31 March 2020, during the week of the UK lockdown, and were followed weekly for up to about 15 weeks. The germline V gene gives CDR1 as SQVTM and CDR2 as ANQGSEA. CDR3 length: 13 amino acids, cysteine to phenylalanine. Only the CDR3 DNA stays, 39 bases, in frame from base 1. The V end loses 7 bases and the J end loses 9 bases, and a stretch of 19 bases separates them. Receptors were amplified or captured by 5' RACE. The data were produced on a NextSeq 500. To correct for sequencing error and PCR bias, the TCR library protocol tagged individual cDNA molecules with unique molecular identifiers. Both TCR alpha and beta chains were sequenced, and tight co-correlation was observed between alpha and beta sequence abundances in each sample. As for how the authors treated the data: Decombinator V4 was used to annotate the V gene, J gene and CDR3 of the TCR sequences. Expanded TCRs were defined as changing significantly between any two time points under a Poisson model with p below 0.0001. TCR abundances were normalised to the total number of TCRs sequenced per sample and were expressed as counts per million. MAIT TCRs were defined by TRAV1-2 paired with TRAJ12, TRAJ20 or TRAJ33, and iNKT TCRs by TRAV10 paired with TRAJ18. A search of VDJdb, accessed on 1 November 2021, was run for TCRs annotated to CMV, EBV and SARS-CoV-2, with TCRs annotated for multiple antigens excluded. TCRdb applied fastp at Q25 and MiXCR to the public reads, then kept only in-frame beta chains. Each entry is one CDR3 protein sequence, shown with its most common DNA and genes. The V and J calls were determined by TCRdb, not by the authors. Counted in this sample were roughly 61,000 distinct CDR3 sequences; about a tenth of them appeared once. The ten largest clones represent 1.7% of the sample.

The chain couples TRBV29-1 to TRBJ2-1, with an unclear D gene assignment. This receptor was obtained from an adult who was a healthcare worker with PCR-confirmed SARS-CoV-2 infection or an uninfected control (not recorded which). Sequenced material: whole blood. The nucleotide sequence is TGCAGCGCTCCCGGGCCGGCGGAAGCTGAGCAGTTCTTC. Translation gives CSAPGPAEAEQFF.